These 30 T cell receptor beta chains share one sample of origin, sequenced in a study of shared clonotypes between healthy human individuals. Method: immunoSEQ multiplex PCR; TCRdb's copy keeps in-frame clones and lacks some. The sample carries 2 million to 2.5 million clones, 85% to 95% recorded once. Naive CD8 cells lacked CD45RO and underwent positive selection for CCR7, leaving out terminally differentiated effector memory CD45RA+ cells. The specimen was naive CD8+ T cells from PBMCs. The receptors were sampled from a young man in good health. Some clones in this sample may be carry-over from other donors' samples.

The chain has TRBV6-5 and TRBJ2-1; TRBD1 or TRBD2 may be the D gene (5 bases each). Germline CDR1 reads MNHEY; CDR2 reads SVGAGI. Between the trimmed V and J ends, which lost 0 bases and 10 bases, there was a span of 10 bases. This CDR3 comprises 13 residues. The CDR3 region is CASSYSGVLEQFF. The CDR3 coding sequence is TGTGCCAGCAGTTACTCGGGGGTCTTGGAGCAGTTCTTC.

This chain links TRBV19 with TRBJ2-3; possible D gene TRBD1, 6 bases. The CDR3 is 11 amino acids. The germline gives CDR1 LNHDA, CDR2 SQIVND (reference sequence). Trimming took 5 bases from V and 14 from J, leaving 14 bases between them. In DNA, the CDR3 is TGTGCCAGTAGTGCACAGGGACCTCCGTATTTT. Its protein is CASSAQGPPYF.

This chain connects TRBV15 to TRBJ2-7, with TRBD1 matching over 9 bases. The CDR3 has 19 residues. Germline values: CDR1 LNHNV, CDR2 YYDKDF (reference sequence). The V segment lost 3 bases and the J segment 5 bases; nucleotides outside the gene matches: 20. CDR3 loop: CATSRDEPGPGQGLHEQYF. DNA for the CDR3: TGTGCCACCAGCAGGGACGAACCAGGGCCGGGACAGGGACTACACGAGCAGTACTTC.

As DNA, the CDR3 is TGTGCCAGCAGCCGTGGACTAGCGGGCACCGGGGAGCTGTTTTTT. It is translated as CASSRGLAGTGELFF. V and J are TRBV28 and TRBJ2-2; 11 nucleotides agree with TRBD2. Germline V CDR1 and CDR2: MDHEN, SYDVKM. The junction had 4 bases not matched to a gene; V was cut back by 6 bases and J by 4 bases. The CDR3 spans 15 residues. Using reference TRBV28 and TRBJ2-2 for the parts outside the CDR3, the full variable domain is DVKVTQSSRYLVKRTGEKVFLECVQDMDHENMFWYRQDPGLGLRLIYFSYDVKMKEKGDIPEGYSVSREKKERFSLILESASTNQTSMYLCASSRGLAGTGELFFGEGSRLTVL.

The V and J genes are TRBV11-2 and TRBJ2-7; 9 bases fit TRBD2. Unmatched junction bases numbered 5, after V lost 3 bases and J lost 5 bases. CDR1 and CDR2 from the germline V gene are SGHAT and FQNNGV. This CDR3 has 14 residues. The CDR3 DNA follows: TGTGCCAGCAGCTTGCTAGCGGGATGGAACGAGCAGTACTTC. Its translation: CASSLLAGWNEQYF.

The genes are TRBV7-9 and TRBJ2-1; perhaps D is TRBD1 or TRBD2 (5 bases each). The CDR3 consists of 15 residues. V shed 3 bases and J shed 4 bases, with 13 bases lying between them. Germline CDR1 SEHNR, CDR2 FQNEAQ (reference sequence). The CDR3 loop reads CASSFGAGGYNEQFF. CDR3 nucleotides: TGTGCCAGCAGCTTTGGGGCGGGCGGTTACAATGAGCAGTTCTTC.

CDR3 DNA sequence: TGTGCCAGCAGTACGACAGGGGGCAGCTATGGCTACACCTTC. This gives the protein CASSTTGGSYGYTF. V usage is TRBV6-5 and J usage is TRBJ1-2, with 10 bases lining up with TRBD1. Germline V gene lookup returns CDR1 MNHEY and CDR2 SVGAGI. Trimming at V came to 5 bases and at J to 4 bases, leaving 4 bases not matched to a gene. The CDR3 runs 14 residues.

The chain uses TRBV7-9 and TRBJ2-2; a possible D gene is TRBD1 (5 bases). Trimming removed 5 bases at V and 1 base at J, with 8 bases between. CDR3 length: 14 residues. Germline assignment: CDR1 SEHNR and CDR2 FQNEAQ (reference sequence). CDR3 region: CASSPDRNTGELFF. The DNA for the CDR3 is TGTGCCAGCAGCCCCGACAGGAACACCGGGGAGCTGTTTTTT.

The V gene is TRBV27, the J gene TRBJ1-1, with a weak D call TRBD1 (6 bases). Germline V gene data show CDR1 as MNHEY and CDR2 as SMNVEV (reference sequence). The germline V and J ends were trimmed by 7 bases and 3 bases, with 15 bases remaining between them. The CDR3 sequence is 14 residues long. CDR3 loop: CASKSQGPYTEAFF. The CDR3 DNA reads as TGTGCCAGCAAAAGCCAGGGGCCGTACACTGAAGCTTTCTTT.

The genes are TRBV27 and TRBJ1-1; 8 bases match TRBD1. The CDR3 is made up of 15 amino acids. The V segment lost 6 bases and the J segment 5 bases; nucleotides outside the gene matches: 11. The germline V gene has CDR1 MNHEY and CDR2 SMNVEV (reference sequence). The CDR3 reads CASRPDRGGVTEAFF. CDR3 bases: TGTGCCAGCAGACCAGACAGGGGAGGGGTTACTGAAGCTTTCTTT.

The CDR3 loop is CASSLGPASGDYEQYF. In DNA form, the CDR3 reads TGCGCCAGCAGCTTGGGCCCCGCTAGCGGAGACTACGAGCAGTACTTC. The genes are TRBV5-1 and TRBJ2-7; 7 positions agree with TRBD2. The germline gives CDR1 SGHRS, CDR2 YFSETQ. The ends lost 0 bases at V and 3 bases at J; junction bases unmatched: 9. CDR3 length equals 16 residues.

The J gene is TRBJ2-3, the V gene TRBV14; 7 bases match TRBD1. Trimming removed 4 bases from V and 6 bases from J; junction bases left unmatched: 7. Looked up from germline, CDR1 is SGHDN and CDR2 is FVKESK. There are 14 residues in the CDR3. For the CDR3, the DNA is TGTGCCAGCAGCCCGGACAGGAGTGAGGATACGCAGTATTTT. The encoded protein is CASSPDRSEDTQYF.

The CDR3 loop reads CSLRTRETQYF. The CDR3 DNA sequence: TGCAGCCTTCGGACTCGAGAGACCCAGTACTTC. This rearrangement joins TRBV29-1 to TRBJ2-5, with D possibly matching TRBD2 (5 bases). Deletions cut 8 bases from V and 4 bases from J, with 11 bases between. Germline V CDR1 and CDR2: SQVTM, ANQGSEA. The CDR3 is made up of 11 amino acids.

V and J are TRBV9 and TRBJ2-7; the match to TRBD1 covers 10 bases. The V gene end was trimmed by 3 bases and the J gene end by 5 bases; junction bases not matched to a gene: 5. CDR3 length: 14 amino acids. Germline loops: CDR1 SGDLS, CDR2 YYNGEE. The CDR3, as DNA: TGTGCCAGCAGCGAGGGGACAGGGGCTAACGAGCAGTACTTC. It is translated as CASSEGTGANEQYF.

The CDR3 protein is CASSFPGLGGNEQFF. The CDR3 nucleotides read TGTGCCAGCAGCTTCCCGGGACTAGGAGGGAATGAGCAGTTCTTC. The chain couples TRBV7-9 to TRBJ2-1, with 8 bases fitting TRBD2. After removal of 3 bases from V and 7 bases from J, the junction contained 8 bases not matched to a gene. Germline CDR1 and CDR2: SEHNR and FQNEAQ (reference sequence). The CDR3 sequence is 15 residues long.

About this clone: Other DNA sequences in this sample translate to the same CDR3. V and J are TRBV27 and TRBJ2-7, with D perhaps matching TRBD2 (5 bases). The CDR3 runs 11 residues. Germline loops: CDR1 MNHEY, CDR2 SMNVEV (reference sequence). V dropped 5 bases and J dropped 7 bases, with 9 bases sitting between them. The CDR3 nucleotides read TGTGCCAGCAGTGCCACGGGAGAGCAGTACTTC. This sequence encodes CASSATGEQYF.

V and J are TRBV29-1 and TRBJ2-7; TRBD1 is a possible D gene (5 bases). The CDR3 spans 13 residues. Trimming stripped 2 bases from V and 1 base from J, with 9 bases between. Germline V CDR1 and CDR2: SQVTM, ANQGSEA. As DNA, the CDR3 is TGCAGCGTTGAACGGCCAGGGTCCTACGAGCAGTACTTC. It translates to CSVERPGSYEQYF.

The V call is TRBV29-1, the J call TRBJ2-3; D may be TRBD2 (6 bases). V was trimmed by 5 bases and J by 1 base, leaving 19 bases between them. Germline-derived CDR1 and CDR2 are SQVTM and ANQGSEA. CDR3 length: 16 amino acids. The CDR3 region has the DNA TGCAGCGTTTTCACCGCCCCTTTAGCGGGCACAGATACGCAGTATTTT. It is translated as CSVFTAPLAGTDTQYF.

In this sample, this clone turned up once. The V gene is TRBV11-2, the J gene TRBJ2-1; 7 positions agree with TRBD2. The CDR3 length is 16 residues. Germline V CDR1 and CDR2: SGHAT, FQNNGV. V lost 1 base and J lost 1; bases outside the gene matches: 4. The CDR3 sequence is CASSLGEGGSYNEQFF. CDR3 in DNA: TGTGCCAGCAGCTTAGGGGAGGGAGGGTCCTACAATGAGCAGTTCTTC.

The chain combines TRBV25-1 with TRBJ2-7, with TRBD1 as a possible D gene (6 bases). Germline V gene data show CDR1 as MGHDK and CDR2 as SYGVNS. CDR3 length: 13 residues. Trimming pared 5 bases from V and 1 base from J, leaving 9 bases between. CDR3 nucleotide sequence: TGTGCCAGCAGTTGGACAGATTCCTACGAGCAGTACTTC. This translates into CASSWTDSYEQYF.

V usage is TRBV7-9 and J usage is TRBJ2-3; possible D gene TRBD2, 6 bases. The germline V gene encodes CDR1 SEHNR and CDR2 FQNEAQ (reference sequence). V gave up 5 bases and J gave up 2 bases, with 17 bases separating them. The CDR3 is 16 amino acids. CDR3: CASSPVSGSDTDTQYF. Written as DNA, the CDR3 is TGTGCCAGCAGCCCAGTTAGCGGATCAGACACAGATACGCAGTATTTT. The entire variable domain, with the rest obtained from reference TRBV7-9 and TRBJ2-3, is as follows: DTGVSQNPRHKITKRGQNVTFRCDPISEHNRLYWYRQTLGQGPEFLTYFQNEAQLEKSRLLSDRFSAERPKGSFSTLEIQRTEQGDSAMYLCASSPVSGSDTDTQYFGPGTRLTVL.

V gene TRBV4-3 combines with J gene TRBJ2-3, with TRBD2 matching 7 bases. This CDR3 has 18 residues. Per the germline V gene, CDR1 is LGHNA and CDR2 is YSLEER. Unmatched junction bases numbered 17, after V lost 8 bases and J lost 0 bases. In nucleotides, the CDR3 is TGCGCCAGCTCAGAAAGCGGGGTACCTTTTTCTAGCACAGATACGCAGTATTTT. This translates into CASSESGVPFSSTDTQYF.

With respect to this clone: The same CDR3 is also encoded by other DNA sequences in this sample. V gene TRBV27 combines with J gene TRBJ2-7; D gene uncertain. The germline V and J ends were trimmed by 7 bases and 2 bases, with 9 bases remaining between them. The CDR3 length is 12 residues. Germline-derived CDR1 and CDR2 are MNHEY and SMNVEV (reference sequence). This CDR3 is CASTGRAYEQYF. CDR3 nucleotides: TGTGCCAGCACCGGAAGGGCCTACGAGCAGTACTTC.

CDR3 nucleotides: TGTGCCAGCAGCTTAGCTGCTAGCGGCTACGAGCAGTACTTC. It is translated as CASSLAASGYEQYF. The chain joins TRBV7-6 to TRBJ2-7; 7 positions match TRBD2. V trimming: 0 bases; J trimming: 3 bases; junction bases outside the gene matches: 2. The CDR3 runs to 14 residues. CDR1 is SGHVS, CDR2 FNYEAQ, per germline.

The genes are TRBV7-9 and TRBJ1-4, with D perhaps matching TRBD1 (6 bases). V gave up 1 base and J gave up 7 bases, with 19 bases separating them. Germline CDR1 reads SEHNR; CDR2 reads FQNEAQ (reference sequence). The CDR3 is 17 residues long. The CDR3 nucleotides read TGTGCCAGCAGCTTAGGTTACATCAAGGAACAGGGTGAAAAACTGTTTTTT. Residues: CASSLGYIKEQGEKLFF.

This sequence joins TRBV4-3 and TRBJ2-2; 11 bases are a match to TRBD1. Germline V CDR1 and CDR2: LGHNA, YSLEER. V trimming: 2 bases; J trimming: 2 bases; junction bases outside the gene matches: 10. There are 19 residues in the CDR3. The CDR3 loop reads CASSQPDRGQGANTGELFF. Here the CDR3 DNA reads TGCGCCAGCAGCCAACCGGACAGGGGGCAGGGGGCCAACACCGGGGAGCTGTTTTTT.

The rearrangement uses TRBV6-6 and TRBJ1-1; D remains unclear. V lost 2 bases and J 4 bases, leaving 11 bases between the germline ends. Germline lookup yields CDR1 MNHNY and CDR2 SVGAGI (reference sequence). The CDR3 is made up of 14 amino acids. The CDR3 protein is CASSYPGVGTEAFF. The CDR3 bases are TGTGCCAGCAGTTACCCGGGAGTAGGCACTGAAGCTTTCTTT.

This chain links TRBV4-3 with TRBJ1-1; D is unresolved. The germline V gene encodes CDR1 LGHNA and CDR2 YSLEER. Trimming shortened V by 0 bases and J by 0 bases, and 11 bases separated the two germline ends. The CDR3 has 16 residues. The CDR3 loop is CASSQEIQLMNTEAFF. In DNA, the CDR3 is TGCGCCAGCAGCCAAGAAATCCAGCTAATGAACACTGAAGCTTTCTTT.

CDR3 region: CASSPGPGTRGEGNYGYTF. The CDR3 DNA reads TGCGCCAGCAGCCCGGGACCAGGCACCCGGGGAGAGGGAAACTATGGCTACACCTTC. The chain carries TRBV4-1 and TRBJ1-2; TRBD1 might be the D (5 bases). The germline gives CDR1 MGHRA, CDR2 YSYEKL. The V gene lost 4 bases and the J gene lost 2 bases, with 26 bases spanning the gap. The CDR3 extends over 19 amino acids.

The chain has TRBV4-1 and TRBJ1-1, with D uncertain. Germline loops: CDR1 MGHRA, CDR2 YSYEKL. V lost 1 base and J lost 8, with 11 bases in between. The CDR3 length is 13 residues. As DNA, the CDR3 is TGCGCCAGCAGCCAAGCGGCCGGCATGGAAGCTTTCTTT. Protein product: CASSQAAGMEAFF.